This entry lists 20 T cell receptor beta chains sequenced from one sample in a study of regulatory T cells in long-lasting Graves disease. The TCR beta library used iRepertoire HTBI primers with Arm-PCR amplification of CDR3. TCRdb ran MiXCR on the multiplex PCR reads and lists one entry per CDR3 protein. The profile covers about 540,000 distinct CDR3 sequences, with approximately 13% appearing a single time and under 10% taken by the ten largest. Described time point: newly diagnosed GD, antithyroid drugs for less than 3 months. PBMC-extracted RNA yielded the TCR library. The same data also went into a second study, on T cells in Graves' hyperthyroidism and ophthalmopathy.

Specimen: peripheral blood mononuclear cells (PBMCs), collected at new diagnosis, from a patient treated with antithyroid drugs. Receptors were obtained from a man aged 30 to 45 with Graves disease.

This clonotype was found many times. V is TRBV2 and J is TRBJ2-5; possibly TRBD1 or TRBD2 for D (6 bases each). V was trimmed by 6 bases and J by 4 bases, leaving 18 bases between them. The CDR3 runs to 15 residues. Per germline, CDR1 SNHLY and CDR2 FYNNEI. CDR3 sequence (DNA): TGTGCCAGCAGCCCCGACAGGCGGGATACAGAGACCCAGTACTTC. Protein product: CASSPDRRDTETQYF.

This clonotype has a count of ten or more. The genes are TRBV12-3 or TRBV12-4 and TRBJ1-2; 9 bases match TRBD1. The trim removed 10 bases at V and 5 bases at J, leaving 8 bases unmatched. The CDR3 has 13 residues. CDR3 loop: CATGTGKYYGYTF. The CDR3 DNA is TGTGCCACGGGGACAGGGAAGTATTATGGCTACACCTTC.

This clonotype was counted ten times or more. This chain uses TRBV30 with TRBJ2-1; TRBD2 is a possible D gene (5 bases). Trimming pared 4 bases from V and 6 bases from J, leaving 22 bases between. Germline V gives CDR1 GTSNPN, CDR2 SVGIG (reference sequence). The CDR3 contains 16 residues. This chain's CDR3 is CAWTPGLSGWFNEQFF. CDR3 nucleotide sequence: TGTGCCTGGACCCCTGGTCTCAGCGGTTGGTTCAATGAGCAGTTCTTC.

The CDR3 DNA follows: TGTGCCTGGAGTCCACAGACTTGGTACCAAGAGACCCAGTACTTC. Protein: CAWSPQTWYQETQYF. This chain links TRBV30 with TRBJ2-5; D remains ambiguous. V shed 2 bases and J shed 0 bases, with 13 bases lying between them. Germline V CDR1 and CDR2: GTSNPN, SVGIG (reference sequence). The CDR3 runs 15 residues.

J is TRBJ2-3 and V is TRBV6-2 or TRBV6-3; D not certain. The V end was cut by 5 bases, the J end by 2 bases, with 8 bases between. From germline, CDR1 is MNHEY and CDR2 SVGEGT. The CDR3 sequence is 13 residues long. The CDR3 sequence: CASSPQITDTQYF. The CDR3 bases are TGTGCCAGCAGTCCCCAGATCACAGATACGCAGTATTTT.

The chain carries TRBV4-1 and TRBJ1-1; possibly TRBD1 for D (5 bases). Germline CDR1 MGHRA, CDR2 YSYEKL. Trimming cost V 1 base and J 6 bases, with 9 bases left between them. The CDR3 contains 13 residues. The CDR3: CASSQATGAEAFF. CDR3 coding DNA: TGCGCCAGCAGCCAAGCCACAGGTGCTGAAGCTTTCTTT.

The CDR3 protein is CASSPRAYEAFF. CDR3 DNA: TGTGCCAGCAGTCCCAGGGCCTATGAAGCTTTCTTT. The genes are TRBV12-3 or TRBV12-4 and TRBJ1-1; maybe TRBD1 (5 bases). The germline V and J ends were trimmed by 5 bases and 7 bases, with 11 bases remaining between them. The CDR3 extends over 12 amino acids.

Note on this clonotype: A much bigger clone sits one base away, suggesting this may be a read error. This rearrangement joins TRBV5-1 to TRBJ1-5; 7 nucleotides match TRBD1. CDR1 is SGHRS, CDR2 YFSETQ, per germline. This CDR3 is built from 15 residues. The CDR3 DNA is TGCGCCAGCAGCCTATCTGGGGATACAGGGGAGCCCCAGGATTTT. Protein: CASSLSGDTGEPQDF.

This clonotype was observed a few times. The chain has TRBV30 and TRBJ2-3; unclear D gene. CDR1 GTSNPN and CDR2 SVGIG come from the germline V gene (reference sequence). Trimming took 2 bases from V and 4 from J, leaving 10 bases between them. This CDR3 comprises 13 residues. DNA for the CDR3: TGTGCCTGGAGTCCCCCTTGGGCAGATACGCAGTATTTT. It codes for CAWSPPWADTQYF. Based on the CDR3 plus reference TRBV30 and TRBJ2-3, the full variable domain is SQTIHQWPATLVQPVGSPLSLECTVEGTSNPNLYWYRQAAGRGLQLLFYSVGIGQISSEVPQNLSASRPQDRQFILSSKKLLLSDSGFYLCAWSPPWADTQYFGPGTRLTVL.

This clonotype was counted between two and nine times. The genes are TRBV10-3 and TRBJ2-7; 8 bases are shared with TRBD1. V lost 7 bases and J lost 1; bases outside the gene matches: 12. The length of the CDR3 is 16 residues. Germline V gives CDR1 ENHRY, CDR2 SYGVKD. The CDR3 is CAIKGDRGHLSYEQYF. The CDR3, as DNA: TGTGCCATCAAGGGAGACAGGGGCCATCTTTCCTACGAGCAGTACTTC.

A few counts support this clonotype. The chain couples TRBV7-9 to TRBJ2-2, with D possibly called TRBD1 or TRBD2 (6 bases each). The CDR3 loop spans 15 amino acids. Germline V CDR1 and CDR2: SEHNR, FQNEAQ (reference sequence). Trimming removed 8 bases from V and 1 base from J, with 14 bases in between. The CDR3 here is CASPRRGENTGELFF. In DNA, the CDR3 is TGTGCCAGCCCCCGGAGGGGGGAGAACACCGGGGAGCTGTTTTTT.

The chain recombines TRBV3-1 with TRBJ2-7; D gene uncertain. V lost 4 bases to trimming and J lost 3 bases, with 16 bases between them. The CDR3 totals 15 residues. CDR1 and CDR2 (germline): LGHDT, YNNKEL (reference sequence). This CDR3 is CASSREIALYYEQYF. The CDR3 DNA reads TGTGCCAGCAGCCGAGAAATCGCTCTCTACTACGAGCAGTACTTC.

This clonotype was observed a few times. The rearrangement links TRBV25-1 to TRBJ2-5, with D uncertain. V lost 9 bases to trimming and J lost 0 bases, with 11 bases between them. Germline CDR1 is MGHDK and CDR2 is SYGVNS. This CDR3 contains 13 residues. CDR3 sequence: CASRYSYQETQYF. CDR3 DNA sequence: TGTGCCAGTCGTTACAGTTACCAAGAGACCCAGTACTTC.

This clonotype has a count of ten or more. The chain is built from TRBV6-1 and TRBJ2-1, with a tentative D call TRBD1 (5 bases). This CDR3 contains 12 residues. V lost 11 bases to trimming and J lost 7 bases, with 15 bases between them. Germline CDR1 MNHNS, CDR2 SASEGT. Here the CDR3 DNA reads TGTGCCGCCAGGGAACCAGGGAATGAGCAGTTCTTC. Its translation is CAAREPGNEQFF.

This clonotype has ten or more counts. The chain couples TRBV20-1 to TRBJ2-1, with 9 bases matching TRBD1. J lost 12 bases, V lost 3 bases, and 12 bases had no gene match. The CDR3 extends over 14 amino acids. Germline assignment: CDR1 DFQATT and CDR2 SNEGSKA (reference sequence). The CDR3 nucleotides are TGCAGTGCTAGGATATTACCCGGACAGGGGCGGCAGTTCTTC. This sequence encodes CSARILPGQGRQFF.

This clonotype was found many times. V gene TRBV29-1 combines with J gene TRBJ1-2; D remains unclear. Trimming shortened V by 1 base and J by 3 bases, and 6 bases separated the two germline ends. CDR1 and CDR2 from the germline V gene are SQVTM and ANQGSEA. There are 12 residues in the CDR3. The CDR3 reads CSVEGGDYGYTF. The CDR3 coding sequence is TGCAGCGTTGAAGGGGGTGACTATGGCTACACCTTC.

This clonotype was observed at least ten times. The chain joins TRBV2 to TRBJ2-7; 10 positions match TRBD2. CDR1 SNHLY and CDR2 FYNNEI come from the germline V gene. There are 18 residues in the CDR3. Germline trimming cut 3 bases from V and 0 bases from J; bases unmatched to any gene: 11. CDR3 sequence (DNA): TGTGCCAGCAGTGATGTGAGGACTAGCGGTTATAGCTCCTACGAGCAGTACTTC. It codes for CASSDVRTSGYSSYEQYF.

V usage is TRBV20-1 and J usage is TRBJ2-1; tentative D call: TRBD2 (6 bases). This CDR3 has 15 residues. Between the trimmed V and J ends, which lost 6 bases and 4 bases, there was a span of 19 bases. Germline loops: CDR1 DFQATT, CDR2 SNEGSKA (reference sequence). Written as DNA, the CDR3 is TGCAGTGCACCCACTCAGTGGGACTCTTACAATGAGCAGTTCTTC. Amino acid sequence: CSAPTQWDSYNEQFF.

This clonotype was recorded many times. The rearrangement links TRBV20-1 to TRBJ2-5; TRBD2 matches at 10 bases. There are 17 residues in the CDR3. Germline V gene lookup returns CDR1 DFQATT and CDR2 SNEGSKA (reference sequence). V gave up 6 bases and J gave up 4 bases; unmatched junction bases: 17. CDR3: CSAPGLAAGKGSETQYF. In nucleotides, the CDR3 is TGCAGTGCGCCCGGACTAGCGGCGGGGAAGGGTTCAGAGACCCAGTACTTC.

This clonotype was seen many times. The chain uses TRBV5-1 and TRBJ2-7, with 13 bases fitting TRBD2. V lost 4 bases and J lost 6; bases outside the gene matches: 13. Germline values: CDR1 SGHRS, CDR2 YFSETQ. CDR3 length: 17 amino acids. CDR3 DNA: TGCGCCAGCAGCCTCACCGGGACTAGCGGGACCTTCGGCGAGCAGTACTTC. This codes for CASSLTGTSGTFGEQYF.